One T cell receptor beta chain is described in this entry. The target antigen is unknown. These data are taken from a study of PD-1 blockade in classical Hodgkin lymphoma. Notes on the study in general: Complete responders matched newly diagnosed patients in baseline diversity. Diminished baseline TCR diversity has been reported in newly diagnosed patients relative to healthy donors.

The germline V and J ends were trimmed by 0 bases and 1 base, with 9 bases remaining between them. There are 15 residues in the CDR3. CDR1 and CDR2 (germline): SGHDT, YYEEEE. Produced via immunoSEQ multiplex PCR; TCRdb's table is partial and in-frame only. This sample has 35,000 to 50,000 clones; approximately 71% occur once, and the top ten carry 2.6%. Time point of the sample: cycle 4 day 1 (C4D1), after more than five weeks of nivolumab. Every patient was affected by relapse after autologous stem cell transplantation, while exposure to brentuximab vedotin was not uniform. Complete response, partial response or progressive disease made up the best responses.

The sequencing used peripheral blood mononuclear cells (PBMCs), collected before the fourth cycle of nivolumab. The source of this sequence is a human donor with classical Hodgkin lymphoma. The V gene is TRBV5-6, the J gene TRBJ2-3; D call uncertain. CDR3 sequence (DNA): TGTGCCAGCAGCTTGGTAATTGGGGGCACAGATACGCAGTATTTT. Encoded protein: CASSLVIGGTDTQYF.